The clone carrying this T cell receptor beta chain turned up a few times. The antigen is not known. The data belong to a study of cytomegalovirus exposure and HLA in healthy donors. General study points: In a later analysis, at a false discovery rate of 0.05, approximately 16,000 TCR beta sequences matched HLA alleles.

J was trimmed by 4 bases and V by 3 bases; bases with no gene match: 4. This CDR3 contains 15 residues. Germline V gene sequence: CDR1 SGHNT, CDR2 YENEEA. The PCR had 60 Vbeta and 13 Jbeta primers. Using immunoSEQ multiplex PCR, the repertoire was profiled, and TCRdb retains in-frame clones only, with some absent. The sample lists fewer than 150,000 clones; 65% to 80% were seen once. Sample: PBMCs. The chain is built from TRBV11-3 and TRBJ2-1, with 9 bases matching TRBD2. The sequence derives from a human donor in good health. In nucleotides, the CDR3 is TGTGCCAGCAGCTTCCGCACTAGCGGGTACAATGAGCAGTTCTTC. Protein product: CASSFRTSGYNEQFF.